This T cell receptor beta chain was sequenced during a study of identical twins. Points from the study as a whole: Insertions ran lower in abundant cord blood beta clonotypes, though not in memory repertoires. Not following the same donors, the study drew its conclusions from cross-sectional statistical analysis. Analyses of zero insertions could be partly confounded by invariant MAIT and iNKT cells. Monozygotic twins shared more out-of-frame TCR alpha than recombination models predicted.

With respect to this clonotype: The antigen remains undetermined.

Germline CDR1 is MDHEN and CDR2 is SYDVKM. The CDR3 has 20 amino acids. Germline trimming cut 1 base from V and 0 bases from J; bases unmatched to any gene: 14. TCRdb analysed the 5' RACE reads with MiXCR anew, one entry per CDR3 protein. Among roughly 290,000 distinct CDR3 sequences listed, about 8.1% were seen once. This same sample was also taken into another study, of yellow fever vaccine responses in identical twins.

The chain uses TRBV28 and TRBJ2-3, with 9 bases fitting TRBD2. The sequence derives from a woman under 30 in good health. Material: memory (CD45RO+) T cells sorted from blood. CDR3 nucleotides: TGTGCCAGCAGTTTATTTAGTACGGGAACTAGCGGGTTTAGCACAGATACGCAGTATTTT. Amino acids: CASSLFSTGTSGFSTDTQYF. Drawing the rest from reference TRBV28 and TRBJ2-3, the complete variable domain is DVKVTQSSRYLVKRTGEKVFLECVQDMDHENMFWYRQDPGLGLRLIYFSYDVKMKEKGDIPEGYSVSREKKERFSLILESASTNQTSMYLCASSLFSTGTSGFSTDTQYFGPGTRLTVL.